The sequence of this TCR beta chain was determined in a study of blood T cell repertoires in COVID-19. Method: immunoSEQ multiplex PCR; TCRdb's copy keeps in-frame clones and lacks some. The data show roughly 60,000 clones, 84% seen once. The CDR3 runs to 12 residues. Germline V gives CDR1 SGHNT, CDR2 YENEEA. Trimming cost V 4 bases and J 3 bases, with 3 bases left between them. The sequence was collected from a man aged 60-69 years with COVID-19, enrolled during active disease. The chain carries TRBV11-3 and TRBJ2-2; D not resolved. Material: peripheral blood. The CDR3 coding sequence is TGTGCCAGCAGCTCGGACACCGGGGAGCTGTTTTTT. Amino acids: CASSSDTGELFF.